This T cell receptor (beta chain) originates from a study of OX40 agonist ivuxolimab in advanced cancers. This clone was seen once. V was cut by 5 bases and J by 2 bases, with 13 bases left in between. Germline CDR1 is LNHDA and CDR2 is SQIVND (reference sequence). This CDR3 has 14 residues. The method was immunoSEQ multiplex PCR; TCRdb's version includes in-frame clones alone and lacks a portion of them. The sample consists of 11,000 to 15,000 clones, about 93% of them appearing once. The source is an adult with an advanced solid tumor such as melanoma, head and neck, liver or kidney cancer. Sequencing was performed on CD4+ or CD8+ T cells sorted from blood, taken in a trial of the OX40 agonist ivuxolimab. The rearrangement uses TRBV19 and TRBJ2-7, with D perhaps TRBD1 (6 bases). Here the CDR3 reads CASSATGQAYEQYF. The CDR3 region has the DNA TGTGCCAGTAGTGCCACAGGGCAGGCCTACGAGCAGTACTTC.